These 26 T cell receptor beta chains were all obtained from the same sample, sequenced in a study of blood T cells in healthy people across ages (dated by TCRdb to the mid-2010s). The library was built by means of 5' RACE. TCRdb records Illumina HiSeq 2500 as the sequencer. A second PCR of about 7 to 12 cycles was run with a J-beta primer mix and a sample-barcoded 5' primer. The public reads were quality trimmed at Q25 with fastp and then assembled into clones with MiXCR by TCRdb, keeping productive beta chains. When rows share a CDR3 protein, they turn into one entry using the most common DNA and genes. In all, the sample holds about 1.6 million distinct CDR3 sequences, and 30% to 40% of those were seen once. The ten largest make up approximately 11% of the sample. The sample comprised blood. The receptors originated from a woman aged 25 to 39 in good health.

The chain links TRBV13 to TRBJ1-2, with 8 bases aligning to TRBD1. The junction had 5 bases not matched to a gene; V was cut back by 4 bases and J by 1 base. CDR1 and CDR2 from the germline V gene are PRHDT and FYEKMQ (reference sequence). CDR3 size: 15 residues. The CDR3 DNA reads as TGTGCCAGCAGCTCCGACAGGGGACGTAACTATGGCTACACCTTC. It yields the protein CASSSDRGRNYGYTF.

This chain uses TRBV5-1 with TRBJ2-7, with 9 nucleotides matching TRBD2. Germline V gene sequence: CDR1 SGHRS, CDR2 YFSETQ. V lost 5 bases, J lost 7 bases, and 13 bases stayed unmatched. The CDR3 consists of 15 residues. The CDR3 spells CASSQLAGAGEEQYF. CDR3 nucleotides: TGCGCCAGCAGTCAATTAGCGGGAGCTGGGGAAGAGCAGTACTTC.

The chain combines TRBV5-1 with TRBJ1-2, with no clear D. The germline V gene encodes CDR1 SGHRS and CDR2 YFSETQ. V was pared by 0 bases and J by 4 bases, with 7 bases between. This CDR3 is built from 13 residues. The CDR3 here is CASSLDDGYGYTF. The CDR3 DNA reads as TGCGCCAGCAGCTTGGATGATGGCTATGGCTACACCTTC. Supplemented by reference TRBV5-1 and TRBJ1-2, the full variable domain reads KAGVTQTPRYLIKTRGQQVTLSCSPISGHRSVSWYQQTPGQGLQFLFEYFSETQRNKGNFPGRFSGRQFSNSRSEMNVSTLELGDSALYLCASSLDDGYGYTFGSGTRLTVV.

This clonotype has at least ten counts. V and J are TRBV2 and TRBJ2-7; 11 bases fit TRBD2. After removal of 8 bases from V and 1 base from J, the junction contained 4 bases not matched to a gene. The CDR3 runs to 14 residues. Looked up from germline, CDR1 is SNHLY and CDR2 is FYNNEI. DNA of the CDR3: TGTGCCAGCCTTGGACTAGCGGGTTCCTACGAGCAGTACTTC. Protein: CASLGLAGSYEQYF.

CDR3 loop: CSARAGEDEQYF. CDR3 nucleotide sequence: TGCAGTGCTCGAGCGGGAGAGGATGAGCAGTACTTC. The V and J genes are TRBV20-1 and TRBJ2-7, with 8 nucleotides matching TRBD2. Germline V CDR1 and CDR2: DFQATT, SNEGSKA (reference sequence). With V trimmed by 5 bases and J by 7 bases, 7 bases remained unmatched. The CDR3 is 12 residues long.

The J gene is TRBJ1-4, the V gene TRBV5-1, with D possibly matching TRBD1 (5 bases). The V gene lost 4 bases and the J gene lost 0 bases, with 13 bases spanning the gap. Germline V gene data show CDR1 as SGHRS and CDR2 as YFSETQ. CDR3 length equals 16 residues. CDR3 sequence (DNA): TGCGCCAGCAGCGTTGGTACGGGGGCAACTAATGAAAAACTGTTTTTT. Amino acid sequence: CASSVGTGATNEKLFF.

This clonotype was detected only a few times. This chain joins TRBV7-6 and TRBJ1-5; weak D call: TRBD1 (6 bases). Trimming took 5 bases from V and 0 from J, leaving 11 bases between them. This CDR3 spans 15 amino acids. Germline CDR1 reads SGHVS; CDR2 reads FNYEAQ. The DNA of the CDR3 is TGTGCCAGCAGCCCAGGGGTTTATAGCAATCAGCCCCAGCATTTT. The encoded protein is CASSPGVYSNQPQHF.

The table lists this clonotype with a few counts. CDR3 residues: CSARGTSDTDTQYF. The DNA for the CDR3 is TGCAGTGCTAGGGGGACTAGCGACACAGATACGCAGTATTTT. The chain carries TRBV20-1 and TRBJ2-3; 10 bases agree with TRBD2. The J segment lost 2 bases and the V segment lost 3 bases, leaving 2 bases of the junction unmatched. CDR3 length: 14 amino acids. Germline V gene lookup returns CDR1 DFQATT and CDR2 SNEGSKA (reference sequence).

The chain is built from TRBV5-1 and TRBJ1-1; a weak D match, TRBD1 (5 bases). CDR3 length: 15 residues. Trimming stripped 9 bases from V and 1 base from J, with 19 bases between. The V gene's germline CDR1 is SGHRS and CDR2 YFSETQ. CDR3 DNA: TGCGCCACCAAAGAAAGGGGAGATCCGAACACTGAAGCTTTCTTT. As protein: CATKERGDPNTEAFF.

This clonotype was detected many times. CDR3 region: CASSYSNTNSPLHF. The CDR3 nucleotides read TGTGCCAGCAGTTACTCGAATACAAATTCACCCCTCCACTTT. V is TRBV6-6 and J is TRBJ1-6, with D unclear. The CDR3 contains 14 residues. Trimming took off 0 bases at V and 7 bases at J, with 7 bases between the two ends. CDR1 is MNHNY, CDR2 SVGAGI, per germline (reference sequence).

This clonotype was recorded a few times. For the CDR3, the DNA is TGTGCCAGCAGTTTTCGGTCGGCGGGAGGACAAGATACGCAGTATTTT. Protein: CASSFRSAGGQDTQYF. V and J are TRBV12-3 or TRBV12-4 and TRBJ2-3, with 8 bases fitting TRBD2. V lost 3 bases to trimming and J lost 5 bases; unmatched junction nucleotides: 10. The length of the CDR3 is 16 residues.

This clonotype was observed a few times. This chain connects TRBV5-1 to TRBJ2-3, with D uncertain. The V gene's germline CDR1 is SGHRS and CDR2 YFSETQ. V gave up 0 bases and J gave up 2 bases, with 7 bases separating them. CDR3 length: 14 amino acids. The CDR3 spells CASSLAKYTDTQYF. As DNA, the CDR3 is TGCGCCAGCAGCTTGGCCAAGTACACAGATACGCAGTATTTT.

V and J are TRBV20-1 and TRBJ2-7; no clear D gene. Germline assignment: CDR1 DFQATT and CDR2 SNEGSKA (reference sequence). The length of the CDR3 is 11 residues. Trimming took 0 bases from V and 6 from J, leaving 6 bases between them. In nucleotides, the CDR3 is TGCAGTGCTAGAGATCCTCCCGAGCAGTACTTC. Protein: CSARDPPEQYF.

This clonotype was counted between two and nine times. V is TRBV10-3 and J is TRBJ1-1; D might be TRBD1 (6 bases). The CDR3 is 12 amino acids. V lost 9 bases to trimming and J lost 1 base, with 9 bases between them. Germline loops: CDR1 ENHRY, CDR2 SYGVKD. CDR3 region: CAIQQGNTEAFF. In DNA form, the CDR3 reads TGTGCCATACAACAGGGGAACACTGAAGCTTTCTTT.

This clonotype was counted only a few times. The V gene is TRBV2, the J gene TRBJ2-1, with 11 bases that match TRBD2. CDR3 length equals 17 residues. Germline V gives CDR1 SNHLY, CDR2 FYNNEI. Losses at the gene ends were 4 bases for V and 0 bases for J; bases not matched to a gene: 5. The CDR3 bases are TGTGCCAGCAGTGCTAGCGGGAGGCCCCGCTCCTACAATGAGCAGTTCTTC. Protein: CASSASGRPRSYNEQFF.

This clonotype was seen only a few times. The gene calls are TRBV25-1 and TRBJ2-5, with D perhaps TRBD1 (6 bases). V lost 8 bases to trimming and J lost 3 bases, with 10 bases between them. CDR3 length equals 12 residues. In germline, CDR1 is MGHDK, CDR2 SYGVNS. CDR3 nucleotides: TGTGCCAGCGATAACAGGGAAGAGACCCAGTACTTC. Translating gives CASDNREETQYF.

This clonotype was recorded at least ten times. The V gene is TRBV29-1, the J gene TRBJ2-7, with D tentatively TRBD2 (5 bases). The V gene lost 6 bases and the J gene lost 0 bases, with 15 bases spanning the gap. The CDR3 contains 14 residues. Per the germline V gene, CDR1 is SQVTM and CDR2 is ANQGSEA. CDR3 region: CSVRNRGSSYEQYF. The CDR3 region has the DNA TGCAGCGTCCGAAACCGGGGAAGCTCCTACGAGCAGTACTTC.

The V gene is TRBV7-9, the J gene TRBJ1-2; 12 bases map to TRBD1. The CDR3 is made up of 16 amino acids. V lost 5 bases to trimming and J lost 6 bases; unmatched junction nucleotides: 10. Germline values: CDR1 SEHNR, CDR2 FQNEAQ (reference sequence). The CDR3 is CASSGDRGPVKDGYTF. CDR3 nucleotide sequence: TGTGCCAGCAGCGGGGACAGGGGGCCGGTTAAGGATGGCTACACCTTC.

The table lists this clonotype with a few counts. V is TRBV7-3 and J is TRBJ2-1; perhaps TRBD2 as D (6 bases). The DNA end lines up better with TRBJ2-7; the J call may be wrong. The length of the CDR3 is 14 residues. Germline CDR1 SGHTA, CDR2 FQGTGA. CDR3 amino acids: CASSLGGSYNEQYF. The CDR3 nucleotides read TGTGCCAGCAGCTTAGGGGGGTCCTACAATGAGCAGTACTTC.

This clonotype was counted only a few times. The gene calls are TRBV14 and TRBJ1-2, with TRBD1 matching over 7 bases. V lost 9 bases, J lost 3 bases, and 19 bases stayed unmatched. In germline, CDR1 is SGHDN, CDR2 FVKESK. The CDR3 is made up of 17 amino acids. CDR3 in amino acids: CASSLGRQGGSDYGYTF. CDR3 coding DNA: TGTGCCAGTTCACTCGGAAGACAGGGAGGATCCGACTATGGCTACACCTTC.

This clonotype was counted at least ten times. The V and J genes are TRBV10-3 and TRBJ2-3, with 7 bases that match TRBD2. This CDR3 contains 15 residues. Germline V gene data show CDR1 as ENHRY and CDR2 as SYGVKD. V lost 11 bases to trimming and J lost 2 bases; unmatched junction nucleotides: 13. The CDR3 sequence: CASRSAGEVTDTQYF. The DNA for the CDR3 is TGTGCCTCGAGGAGCGCGGGAGAGGTCACAGATACGCAGTATTTT.

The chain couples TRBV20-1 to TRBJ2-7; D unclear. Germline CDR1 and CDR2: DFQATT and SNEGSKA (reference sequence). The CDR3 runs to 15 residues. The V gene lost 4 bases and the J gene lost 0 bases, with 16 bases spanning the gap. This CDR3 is CSANAVAKSSYEQYF. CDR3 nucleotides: TGCAGTGCTAACGCGGTAGCAAAAAGCTCCTACGAGCAGTACTTC.

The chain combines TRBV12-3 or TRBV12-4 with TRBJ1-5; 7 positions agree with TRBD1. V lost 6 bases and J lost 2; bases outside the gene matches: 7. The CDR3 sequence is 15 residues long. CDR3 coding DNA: TGTGCCAGCAGACTGGACAGGTTTGGCAATCAGCCCCAGCATTTT. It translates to CASRLDRFGNQPQHF.

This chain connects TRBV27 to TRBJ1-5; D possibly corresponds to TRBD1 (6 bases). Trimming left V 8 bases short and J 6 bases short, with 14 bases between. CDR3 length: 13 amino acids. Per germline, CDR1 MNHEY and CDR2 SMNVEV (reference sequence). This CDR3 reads CASAVGGTQPQHF. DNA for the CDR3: TGTGCCAGCGCCGTGGGGGGCACTCAGCCCCAGCATTTT.

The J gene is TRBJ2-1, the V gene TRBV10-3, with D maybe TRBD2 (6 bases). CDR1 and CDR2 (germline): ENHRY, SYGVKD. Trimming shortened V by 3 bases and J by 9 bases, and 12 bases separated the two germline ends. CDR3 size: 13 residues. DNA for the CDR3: TGTGCCATCAGTGATAATAGGGAGGCTGAGCAGTTCTTC. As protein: CAISDNREAEQFF.

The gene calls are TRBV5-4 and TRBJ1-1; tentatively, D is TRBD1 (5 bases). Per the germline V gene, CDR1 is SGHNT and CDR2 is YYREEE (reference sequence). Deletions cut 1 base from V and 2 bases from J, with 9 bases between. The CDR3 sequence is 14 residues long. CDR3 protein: CASSLHGGNTEAFF. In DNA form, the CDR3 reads TGTGCCAGCAGCTTGCATGGGGGAAACACTGAAGCTTTCTTT.